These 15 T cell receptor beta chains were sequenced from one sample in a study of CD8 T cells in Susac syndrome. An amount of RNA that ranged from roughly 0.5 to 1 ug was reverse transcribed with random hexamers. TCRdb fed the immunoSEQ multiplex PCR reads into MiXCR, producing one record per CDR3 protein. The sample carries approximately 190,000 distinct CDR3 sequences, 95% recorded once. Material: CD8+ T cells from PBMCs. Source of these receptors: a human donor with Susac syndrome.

CDR3 loop: CASIEANTEAFF. CDR3 DNA sequence: TGTGCCAGCATTGAGGCGAACACTGAAGCTTTCTTT. The chain carries TRBV6-5 and TRBJ1-1, with D uncertain. Trimming removed 7 bases from V and 1 base from J, with 7 bases in between. The germline V gene encodes CDR1 MNHEY and CDR2 SVGAGI. CDR3 length: 12 residues.

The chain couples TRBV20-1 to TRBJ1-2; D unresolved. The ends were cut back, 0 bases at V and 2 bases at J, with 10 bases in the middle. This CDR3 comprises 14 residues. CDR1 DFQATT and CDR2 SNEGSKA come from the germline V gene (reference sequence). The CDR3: CSAREWGENYGYTF. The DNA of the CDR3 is TGCAGTGCTAGAGAGTGGGGAGAGAACTATGGCTACACCTTC.

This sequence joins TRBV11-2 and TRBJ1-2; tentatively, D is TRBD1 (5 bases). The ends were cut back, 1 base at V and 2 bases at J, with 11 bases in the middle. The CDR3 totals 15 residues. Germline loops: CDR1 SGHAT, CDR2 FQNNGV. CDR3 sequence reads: CASSLGLGRNYGYTF. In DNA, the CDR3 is TGTGCCAGCAGCTTAGGATTGGGACGAAACTATGGCTACACCTTC.

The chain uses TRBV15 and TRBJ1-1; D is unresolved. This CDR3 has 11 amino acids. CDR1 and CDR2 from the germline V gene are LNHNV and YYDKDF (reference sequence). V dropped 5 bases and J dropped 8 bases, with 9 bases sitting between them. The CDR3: CATSSRKEAFF. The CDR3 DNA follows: TGTGCCACCAGCTCCAGAAAAGAAGCTTTCTTT.

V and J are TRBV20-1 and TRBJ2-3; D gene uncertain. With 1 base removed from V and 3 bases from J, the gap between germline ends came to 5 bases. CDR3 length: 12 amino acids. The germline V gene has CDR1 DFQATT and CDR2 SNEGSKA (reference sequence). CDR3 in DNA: TGCAGTGCTAGAGTGAGGACAGATACGCAGTATTTT. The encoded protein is CSARVRTDTQYF.

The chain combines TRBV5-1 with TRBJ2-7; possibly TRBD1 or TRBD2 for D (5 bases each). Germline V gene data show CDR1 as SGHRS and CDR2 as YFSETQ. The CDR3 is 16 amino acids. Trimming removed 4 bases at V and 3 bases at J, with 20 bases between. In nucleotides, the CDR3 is TGCGCCAGCAGCCCGGCGAGGGACCGCTTCTACTACGAGCAGTACTTC. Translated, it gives CASSPARDRFYYEQYF.

CDR3 protein: CASSLFSQGTNYGYTF. Written as DNA, the CDR3 is TGCGCCAGCAGCTTGTTTTCACAGGGGACTAACTATGGCTACACCTTC. The chain has TRBV5-1 and TRBJ1-2; 7 positions match TRBD1. V lost 1 base, J lost 0 bases, and 6 bases stayed unmatched. The CDR3 has 16 amino acids. CDR1 SGHRS and CDR2 YFSETQ come from the germline V gene. The full variable domain, completed using reference TRBV5-1 and TRBJ1-2, is KAGVTQTPRYLIKTRGQQVTLSCSPISGHRSVSWYQQTPGQGLQFLFEYFSETQRNKGNFPGRFSGRQFSNSRSEMNVSTLELGDSALYLCASSLFSQGTNYGYTFGSGTRLTVV.

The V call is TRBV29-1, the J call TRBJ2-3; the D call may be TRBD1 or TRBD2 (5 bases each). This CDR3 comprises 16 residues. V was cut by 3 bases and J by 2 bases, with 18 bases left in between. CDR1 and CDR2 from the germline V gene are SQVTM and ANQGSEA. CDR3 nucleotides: TGCAGCGTTGATGTCGGCGAGGGACCTCTCACAGATACGCAGTATTTT. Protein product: CSVDVGEGPLTDTQYF.

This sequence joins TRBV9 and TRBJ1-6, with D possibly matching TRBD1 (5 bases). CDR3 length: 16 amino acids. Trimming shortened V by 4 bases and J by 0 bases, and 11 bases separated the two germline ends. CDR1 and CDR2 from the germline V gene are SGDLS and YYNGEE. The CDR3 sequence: CASSPEGVSYNSPLHF. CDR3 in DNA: TGTGCCAGCAGCCCCGAAGGGGTCTCCTATAATTCACCCCTCCACTTT.

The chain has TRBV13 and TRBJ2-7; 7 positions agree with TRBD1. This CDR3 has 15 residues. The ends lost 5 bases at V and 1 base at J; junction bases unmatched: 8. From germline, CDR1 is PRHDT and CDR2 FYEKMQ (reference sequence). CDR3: CASSNGTAYSYEQYF. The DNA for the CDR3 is TGTGCCAGCAGCAACGGGACAGCCTATTCCTACGAGCAGTACTTC.

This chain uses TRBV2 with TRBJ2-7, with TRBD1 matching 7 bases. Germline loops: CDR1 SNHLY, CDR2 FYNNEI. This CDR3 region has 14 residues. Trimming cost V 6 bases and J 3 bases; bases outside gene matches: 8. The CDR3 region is CASSEQGIHYEQYF. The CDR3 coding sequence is TGTGCCAGCAGCGAACAGGGGATCCACTACGAGCAGTACTTC.

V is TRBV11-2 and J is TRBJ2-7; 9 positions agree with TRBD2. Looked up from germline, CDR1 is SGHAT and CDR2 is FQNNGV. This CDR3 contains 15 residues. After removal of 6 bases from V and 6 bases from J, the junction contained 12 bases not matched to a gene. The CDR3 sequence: CASSRVAGGPSEQYF. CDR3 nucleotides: TGTGCCAGCAGTCGCGTGGCGGGAGGGCCCTCCGAGCAGTACTTC. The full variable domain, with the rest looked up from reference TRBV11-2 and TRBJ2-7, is EAGVAQSPRYKIIEKRQSVAFWCNPISGHATLYWYQQILGQGPKLLIQFQNNGVVDDSQLPKDRFSAERLKGVDSTLKIQPAKLEDSAVYLCASSRVAGGPSEQYFGPGTRLTVT.

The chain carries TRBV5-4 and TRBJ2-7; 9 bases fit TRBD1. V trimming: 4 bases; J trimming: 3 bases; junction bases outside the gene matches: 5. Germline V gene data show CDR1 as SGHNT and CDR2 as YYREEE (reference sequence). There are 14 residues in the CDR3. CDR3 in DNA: TGTGCCAGCAGCGCCGGGACAGGGAACTACGAGCAGTACTTC. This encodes CASSAGTGNYEQYF.

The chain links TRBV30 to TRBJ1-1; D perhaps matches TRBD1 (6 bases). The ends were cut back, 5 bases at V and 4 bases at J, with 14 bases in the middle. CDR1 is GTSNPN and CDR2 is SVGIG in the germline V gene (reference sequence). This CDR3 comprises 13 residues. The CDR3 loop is CAWRTAIGTEAFF. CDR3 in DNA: TGTGCCTGGCGGACAGCCATCGGCACTGAAGCTTTCTTT.

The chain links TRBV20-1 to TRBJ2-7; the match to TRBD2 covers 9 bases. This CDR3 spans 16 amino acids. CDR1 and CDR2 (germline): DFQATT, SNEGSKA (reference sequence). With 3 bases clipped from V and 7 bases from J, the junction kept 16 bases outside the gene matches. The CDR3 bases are TGCAGTGCTAGCAATGCGGGAGGGCCAGGAACGGGTGAGCAGTACTTC. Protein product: CSASNAGGPGTGEQYF.